The 8 T cell receptor beta chains listed next were all sequenced from one sample in a study of blood T cell repertoires in COVID-19. Some clones are missing from TCRdb's copy, which holds only in-frame ones; the method was immunoSEQ multiplex PCR. The profile shows about 260,000 clones, about 86% of them singletons. The sequencing sample was made of peripheral blood. The receptors shown here come from a man younger than 40 with active or convalescent COVID-19.

The sample holds one count of this clone. The genes are TRBV2 and TRBJ1-1; D not resolved. This CDR3 comprises 14 residues. V lost 7 bases, J lost 4 bases, and 16 bases lay in between. Germline CDR1 SNHLY, CDR2 FYNNEI. The DNA of the CDR3 is TGTGCCAGCACTGGGAGGGCCGCTCGCACTGAAGCTTTCTTT. Its protein product is CASTGRAARTEAFF. Looking up the rest from reference TRBV2 and TRBJ1-1 gives the full variable domain: EPEVTQTPSHQVTQMGQEVILRCVPISNHLYFYWYRQILGQKVEFLVSFYNNEISEKSEIFDDQFSVERPDGSNFTLKIRSTKLEDSAMYFCASTGRAARTEAFFGQGTRLTVV.

The chain is built from TRBV5-1 and TRBJ2-5; no clear D gene. The CDR3 has 14 amino acids. The V end lost 0 bases, the J end lost 2 bases, and 8 bases lay between the germline ends. Germline lookup yields CDR1 SGHRS and CDR2 YFSETQ. CDR3 protein: CASSLVPGQETQYF. The CDR3, as DNA: TGCGCCAGCAGCTTGGTGCCAGGTCAAGAGACCCAGTACTTC.

V is TRBV4-3 and J is TRBJ1-5, with 8 bases matching TRBD1. The CDR3 contains 14 residues. The trim removed 4 bases at V and 6 bases at J, leaving 5 bases unmatched. Germline V gene data show CDR1 as LGHNA and CDR2 as YSLEER. The CDR3 sequence: CASSLDRGSQPQHF. CDR3 coding DNA: TGCGCCAGCAGCCTCGACAGGGGCAGTCAGCCCCAGCATTTT.

The chain links TRBV6-5 to TRBJ1-2; D perhaps matches TRBD1 (6 bases). The CDR3 runs 14 residues. Germline V CDR1 and CDR2: MNHEY, SVGAGI. Trimming left V 8 bases short and J 3 bases short, with 16 bases between. The CDR3 DNA sequence: TGTGCCAGCGGTACAGGGACCTTTGACTATGGCTACACCTTC. Protein sequence: CASGTGTFDYGYTF.

V gene TRBV7-6 combines with J gene TRBJ1-1; no clear D gene. V lost 0 bases and J lost 3, with 11 bases in between. The CDR3 length is 15 residues. Germline loops: CDR1 SGHVS, CDR2 FNYEAQ. The CDR3 sequence: CASSLARATDTEAFF. The CDR3 DNA follows: TGTGCCAGCAGCTTAGCGCGGGCCACCGACACTGAAGCTTTCTTT.

This chain uses TRBV5-4 with TRBJ2-5; D is unresolved. The V gene's germline CDR1 is SGHNT and CDR2 YYREEE (reference sequence). V was trimmed by 2 bases and J by 5 bases, leaving 10 bases between them. This CDR3 spans 13 amino acids. The CDR3 DNA reads TGTGCCAGCAGCTTAATCCTATCGGAGACCCAGTACTTC. This sequence encodes CASSLILSETQYF.

The rearrangement joins TRBV6-6 to TRBJ1-2; 10 nucleotides match TRBD1. V lost 5 bases, J lost 3 bases, and 6 bases stayed unmatched. Per germline, CDR1 MNHNY and CDR2 SVGAGI (reference sequence). CDR3 length: 15 residues. The CDR3 nucleotides are TGTGCCAGCAGTCTTACCGGGACAGGGGACTATGGCTACACCTTC. This translates into CASSLTGTGDYGYTF.

This chain uses TRBV30 with TRBJ1-1; tentative D call: TRBD1 (5 bases). CDR1 and CDR2 from the germline V gene are GTSNPN and SVGIG (reference sequence). Trimming pared 7 bases from V and 2 bases from J, leaving 11 bases between. This CDR3 contains 12 residues. This CDR3 reads CAYRQTNTEAFF. In DNA form, the CDR3 reads TGTGCCTATAGACAGACAAACACTGAAGCTTTCTTT.